Listed below are T cell receptor beta chains from one sample, sequenced in a study of cytomegalovirus exposure and HLA in healthy donors. Generated by immunoSEQ multiplex PCR, the TCRdb table keeps only in-frame clones and is missing some. This table holds about 98,000 clones, around 85% found once. The sequencing sample was made of PBMCs. All receptors come from a woman in her twenties or thirties in good health and CMV-seronegative. The CDR3 runs from the conserved cysteine through the conserved F or W. The order of the fields is V gene, J gene, clone size, D gene, CDR3 protein, CDR3 DNA. D genes are given only for firm matches. The size entry is marked missing in some rows and otherwise reads once, few, many or a size class.

v_gene: TRBV6-6
j_gene: TRBJ1-1
abundance: NA
d_gene: TRBD1
CDR3aa: CASRKQGGNTEAFF
CDR3nt: TGTGCCAGCAGGAAACAGGGGGGGAACACTGAAGCTTTCTTT

v_gene: TRBV7-2
j_gene: TRBJ2-7
abundance: few
d_gene: NA
CDR3aa: CASSLAGQAEQYF
CDR3nt: TGTGCCAGCAGCTTAGCGGGCCAGGCGGAGCAGTACTTC

v_gene: TRBV28
j_gene: TRBJ1-1
abundance: NA
d_gene: TRBD1
CDR3aa: CASSSGGGWGTEAFF
CDR3nt: TGTGCCAGCAGTTCCGGAGGGGGCTGGGGCACTGAAGCTTTCTTT

v_gene: TRBV29-1
j_gene: TRBJ2-5
abundance: few
d_gene: NA
CDR3aa: CSVLTGGLQGTQYF
CDR3nt: TGCAGCGTACTAACCGGCGGGTTACAGGGGACCCAGTACTTC

v_gene: TRBV7-3
j_gene: TRBJ2-1
abundance: NA
d_gene: NA
CDR3aa: CASSLTAGSREQFF
CDR3nt: TGTGCCAGCAGCTTAACGGCGGGGTCCCGTGAGCAGTTCTTC

v_gene: TRBV6-5
j_gene: TRBJ1-2
abundance: NA
d_gene: NA
CDR3aa: CASSNREGYGYTF
CDR3nt: TGTGCCAGCAGTAACAGGGAGGGCTATGGCTACACCTTC

v_gene: TRBV11-2
j_gene: TRBJ1-4
abundance: NA
d_gene: TRBD1
CDR3aa: CASRRDSEKLFF
CDR3nt: TGTGCCAGCAGACGGGACAGTGAAAAACTGTTTTTT

v_gene: TRBV29-1
j_gene: TRBJ2-2
abundance: NA
d_gene: NA
CDR3aa: CSVLTGPNTGELFF
CDR3nt: TGCAGCGTTCTTACAGGCCCGAACACCGGGGAGCTGTTTTTT

v_gene: TRBV27
j_gene: TRBJ1-1
abundance: once
d_gene: NA
CDR3aa: CASSSVAWGRHTEAFF
CDR3nt: TGTGCCAGCAGTTCCGTGGCCTGGGGCAGACACACTGAAGCTTTCTTT

v_gene: TRBV28
j_gene: TRBJ2-3
abundance: NA
d_gene: TRBD2
CDR3aa: CASSLISPGSGRHRDTQYF
CDR3nt: TGTGCCAGCAGTTTGATTTCTCCCGGCAGCGGGAGGCACCGGGATACGCAGTATTTT